One sample yielded the 4 T cell receptor beta chains listed below, sequenced in a study of T cells of healthy individuals. TCRdb re-called the 5' RACE reads with MiXCR, one entry per CDR3 protein. Of about 82,000 distinct CDR3 sequences listed, approximately 5.4% were seen once; the top ten hold 7.5% to 9.5%. The origin of the receptors is a female donor in good health.

There are a few counts of this clonotype. The V gene is TRBV4-3, the J gene TRBJ1-1; weak D call: TRBD1 (6 bases). V was shortened by 0 bases and J by 7 bases, with 21 bases between the two germline ends. The CDR3 has 17 amino acids. The V gene's germline CDR1 is LGHNA and CDR2 YSLEER. In DNA, the CDR3 is TGCGCCAGCAGCCAAGACGCCGCCCGGGACATAAGCTTTGAAGCTTTCTTT. This gives the protein CASSQDAARDISFEAFF.

This clonotype was observed a handful of times. The CDR3 sequence is CASSGGLAGGWSSYNEQFF. CDR3 DNA: TGTGCCAGCAGTGGCGGACTAGCGGGAGGCTGGAGCTCCTACAATGAGCAGTTCTTC. J is TRBJ2-1 and V is TRBV6-5, with 14 bases fitting TRBD2. There are 19 residues in the CDR3. V was clipped by 5 bases and J by 0 bases; unmatched bases: 9. The germline V gene has CDR1 MNHEY and CDR2 SVGAGI.

In this sample, this clonotype turned up many times. The V and J genes are TRBV2 and TRBJ1-1; perhaps TRBD1 as D (6 bases). Germline CDR1 is SNHLY and CDR2 is FYNNEI. Trimming took off 4 bases at V and 4 bases at J, with 10 bases between the two ends. The CDR3 spans 13 residues. The CDR3 is CASSVGGGTEAFF. CDR3 nucleotides: TGTGCCAGCAGTGTCGGAGGGGGCACTGAAGCTTTCTTT.

This clonotype was seen at least ten times. The rearrangement uses TRBV6-2 or TRBV6-3 and TRBJ2-7, with a tentative D call TRBD1 (6 bases). Trimming left V 4 bases short and J 6 bases short, with 13 bases between. The CDR3 extends over 13 amino acids. Germline lookup yields CDR1 MNHEY and CDR2 SVGEGT. The CDR3 loop reads CASSSYRDPEQYF. The CDR3 DNA follows: TGTGCCAGCAGTTCGTACAGGGATCCCGAGCAGTACTTC.